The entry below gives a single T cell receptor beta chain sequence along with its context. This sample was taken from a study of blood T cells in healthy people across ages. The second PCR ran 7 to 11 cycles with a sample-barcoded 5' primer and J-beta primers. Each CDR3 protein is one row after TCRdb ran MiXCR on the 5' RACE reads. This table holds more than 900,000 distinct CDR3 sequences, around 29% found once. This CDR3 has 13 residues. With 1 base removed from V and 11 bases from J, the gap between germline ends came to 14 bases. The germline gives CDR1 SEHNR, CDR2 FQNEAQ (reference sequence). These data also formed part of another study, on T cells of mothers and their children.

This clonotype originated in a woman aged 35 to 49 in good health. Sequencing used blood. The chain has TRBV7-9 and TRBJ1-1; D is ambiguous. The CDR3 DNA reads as TGTGCCAGCAGCTTAGAAAGCAAAGGGATGGCTTTCTTT. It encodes CASSLESKGMAFF.